This TCR beta chain comes out of a study of blood T cell repertoires in COVID-19. Study at large: Samples of COVID-19 (acute and convalescent) were obtained from the United States, Italy and Spain. Sources were T cells, B-cell-depleted T cells, or PBMCs; the material itself was cDNA or gDNA.

Germline V gene lookup returns CDR1 LNHDA and CDR2 SQIVND (reference sequence). V lost 5 bases, J lost 0 bases, and 11 bases lay in between. This CDR3 is 15 amino acids long. Study processing details: Amplification of reference gene primers provided the estimated nucleated cell counts. Method: immunoSEQ multiplex PCR; TCRdb's copy keeps in-frame clones and lacks some. V and J calls and clone size are as listed in that table; D and trimming were resolved from the DNA. The sample carries about 240,000 clones, roughly 80% recorded once. This clone was picked up a small number of times. Sequencing was done on a sample of peripheral blood. The sequence derives from a woman aged 55-70 years with active or convalescent COVID-19. The rearrangement uses TRBV19 and TRBJ1-5; D remains ambiguous. The DNA for the CDR3 is TGTGCCAGTAGTTATTCGGGGATTAGCAATCAGCCCCAGCATTTT. Translation gives CASSYSGISNQPQHF.